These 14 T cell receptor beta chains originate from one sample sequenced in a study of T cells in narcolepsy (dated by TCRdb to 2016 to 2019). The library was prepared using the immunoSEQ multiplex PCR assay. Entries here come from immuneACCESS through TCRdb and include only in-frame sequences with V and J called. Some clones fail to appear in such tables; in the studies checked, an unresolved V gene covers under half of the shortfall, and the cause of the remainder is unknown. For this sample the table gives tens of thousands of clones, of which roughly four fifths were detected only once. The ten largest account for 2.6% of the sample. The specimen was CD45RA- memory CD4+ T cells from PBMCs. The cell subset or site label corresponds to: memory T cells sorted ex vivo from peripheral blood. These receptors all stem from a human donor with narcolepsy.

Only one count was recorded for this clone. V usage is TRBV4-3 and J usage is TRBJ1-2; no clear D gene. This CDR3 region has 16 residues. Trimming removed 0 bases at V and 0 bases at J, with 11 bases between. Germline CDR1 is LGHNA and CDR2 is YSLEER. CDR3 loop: CASSQESGRTNYGYTF. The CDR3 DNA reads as TGCGCCAGCAGCCAAGAGTCGGGCAGGACTAACTATGGCTACACCTTC.

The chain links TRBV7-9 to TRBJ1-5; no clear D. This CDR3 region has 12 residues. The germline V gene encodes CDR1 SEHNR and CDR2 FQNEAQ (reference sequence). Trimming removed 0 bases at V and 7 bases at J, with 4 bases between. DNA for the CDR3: TGTGCCAGCAGCTTAGCGGGGCAGCCCCAGCATTTT. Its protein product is CASSLAGQPQHF.

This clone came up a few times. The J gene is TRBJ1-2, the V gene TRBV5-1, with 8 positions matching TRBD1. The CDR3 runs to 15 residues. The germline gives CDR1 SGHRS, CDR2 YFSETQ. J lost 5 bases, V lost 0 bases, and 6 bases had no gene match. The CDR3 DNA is TGCGCCAGCAGCTTGGTGGCAGGGGGCGAGTATGGCTACACCTTC. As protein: CASSLVAGGEYGYTF.

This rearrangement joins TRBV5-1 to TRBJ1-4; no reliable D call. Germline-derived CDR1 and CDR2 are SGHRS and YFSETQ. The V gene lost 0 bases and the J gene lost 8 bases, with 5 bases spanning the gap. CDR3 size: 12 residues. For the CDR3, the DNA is TGCGCCAGCAGCTTGGTAGGGGAAAAACTGTTTTTT. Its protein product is CASSLVGEKLFF.

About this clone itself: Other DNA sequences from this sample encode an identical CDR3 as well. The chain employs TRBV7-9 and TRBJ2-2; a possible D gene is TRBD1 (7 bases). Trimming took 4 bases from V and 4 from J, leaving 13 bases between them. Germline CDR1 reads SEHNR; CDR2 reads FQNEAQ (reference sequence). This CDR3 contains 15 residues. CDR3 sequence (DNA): TGTGCCAGCAGCTCCCCAGGGGGGCCCACCGGGGAGCTGTTTTTT. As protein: CASSSPGGPTGELFF. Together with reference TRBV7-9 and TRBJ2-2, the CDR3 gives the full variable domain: DTGVSQNPRHKITKRGQNVTFRCDPISEHNRLYWYRQTLGQGPEFLTYFQNEAQLEKSRLLSDRFSAERPKGSFSTLEIQRTEQGDSAMYLCASSSPGGPTGELFFGEGSRLTVL.

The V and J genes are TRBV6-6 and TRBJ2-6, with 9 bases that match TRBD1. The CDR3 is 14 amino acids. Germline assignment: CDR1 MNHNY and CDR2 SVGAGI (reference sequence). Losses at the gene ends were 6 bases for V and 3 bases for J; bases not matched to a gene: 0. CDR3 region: CASRGQGGANVLTF. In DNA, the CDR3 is TGTGCCAGCAGGGGACAGGGTGGGGCCAACGTCCTGACTTTC.

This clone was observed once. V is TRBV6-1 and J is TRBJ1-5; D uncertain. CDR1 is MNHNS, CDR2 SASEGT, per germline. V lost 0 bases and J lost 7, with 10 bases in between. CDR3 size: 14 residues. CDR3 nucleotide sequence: TGTGCCAGCAGTGAAGCCGCGACAATCCAGCCCCAGCATTTT. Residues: CASSEAATIQPQHF.

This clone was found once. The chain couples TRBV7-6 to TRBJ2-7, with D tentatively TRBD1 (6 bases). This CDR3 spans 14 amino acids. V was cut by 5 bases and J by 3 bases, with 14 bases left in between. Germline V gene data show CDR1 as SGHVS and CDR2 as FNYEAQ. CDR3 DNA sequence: TGTGCCAGCAGCCGCCAGGGACAAGACTACGAGCAGTACTTC. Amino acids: CASSRQGQDYEQYF.

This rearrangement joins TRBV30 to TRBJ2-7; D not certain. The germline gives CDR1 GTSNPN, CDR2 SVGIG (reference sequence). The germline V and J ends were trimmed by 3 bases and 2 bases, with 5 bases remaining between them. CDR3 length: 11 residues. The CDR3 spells CAWSRAYEQYF. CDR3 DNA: TGTGCCTGGAGCCGGGCCTACGAGCAGTACTTC.

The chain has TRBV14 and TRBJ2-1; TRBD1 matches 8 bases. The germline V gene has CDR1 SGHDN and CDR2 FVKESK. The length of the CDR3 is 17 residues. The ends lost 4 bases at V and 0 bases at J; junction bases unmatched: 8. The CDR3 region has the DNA TGTGCCAGCAGCCCTCGGACAGGGAGAAGCTCCTACAATGAGCAGTTCTTC. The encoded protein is CASSPRTGRSSYNEQFF.

This CDR3 is CASSLIGPENTEAFF. CDR3 coding DNA: TGCGCCAGCAGCTTGATAGGGCCGGAGAACACTGAAGCTTTCTTT. The rearrangement links TRBV5-1 to TRBJ1-1; no definite D call. The ends were cut back, 1 base at V and 1 base at J, with 11 bases in the middle. The CDR3 is made up of 15 amino acids. Looked up from germline, CDR1 is SGHRS and CDR2 is YFSETQ.

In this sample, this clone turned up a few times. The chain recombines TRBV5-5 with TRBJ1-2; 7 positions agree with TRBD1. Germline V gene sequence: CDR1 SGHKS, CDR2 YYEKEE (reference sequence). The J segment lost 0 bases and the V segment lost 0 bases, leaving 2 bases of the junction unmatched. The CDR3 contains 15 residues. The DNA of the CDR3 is TGTGCCAGCAGCTTGGGGGACAGTTCTAACTATGGCTACACCTTC. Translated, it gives CASSLGDSSNYGYTF.

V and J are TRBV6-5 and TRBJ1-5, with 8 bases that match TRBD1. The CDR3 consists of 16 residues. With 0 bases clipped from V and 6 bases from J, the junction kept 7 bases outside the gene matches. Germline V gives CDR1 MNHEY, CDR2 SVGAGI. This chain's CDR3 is CASSYSSRGPGQPQHF. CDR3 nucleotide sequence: TGTGCCAGCAGTTACTCGTCCAGGGGGCCGGGTCAGCCCCAGCATTTT.

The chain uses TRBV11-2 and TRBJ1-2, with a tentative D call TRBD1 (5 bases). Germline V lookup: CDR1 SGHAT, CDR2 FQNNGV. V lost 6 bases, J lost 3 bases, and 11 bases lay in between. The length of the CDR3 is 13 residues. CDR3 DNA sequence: TGTGCCAGCAGTCTGGGGACGTACTATGGCTACACCTTC. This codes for CASSLGTYYGYTF.